Following are 23 T cell receptor beta chains from one sample sequenced in a study of identical twins. TCRdb used MiXCR to reprocess the 5' RACE reads, holding one entry per CDR3 protein. The sample records around 1.7 million distinct CDR3 sequences, roughly a third being singletons. Material for sequencing was cord blood. These receptors were collected from a newborn girl in good health.

The chain couples TRBV10-3 to TRBJ2-3, with unresolved D. In germline, CDR1 is ENHRY, CDR2 SYGVKD. The CDR3 spans 13 residues. V was shortened by 4 bases and J by 5 bases, with 10 bases between the two germline ends. The CDR3 nucleotides are TGTGCCATCAGTGGCACCCTGGGAGATACGCAGTATTTT. Its translation: CAISGTLGDTQYF.

The chain couples TRBV27 to TRBJ1-6; D not certain. V lost 6 bases and J lost 5, with 8 bases in between. The length of the CDR3 is 13 residues. Germline CDR1 reads MNHEY; CDR2 reads SMNVEV (reference sequence). The CDR3 DNA reads as TGTGCCAGCAGGACAACCAATAATTCACCCCTCCACTTT. Residues: CASRTTNNSPLHF.

The sample holds a few counts of this clonotype. V and J are TRBV13 and TRBJ2-1; TRBD2 might be the D (5 bases). Per the germline V gene, CDR1 is PRHDT and CDR2 is FYEKMQ (reference sequence). The CDR3 has 14 residues. Trimming took off 7 bases at V and 3 bases at J, with 13 bases between the two ends. The CDR3 DNA reads as TGTGCCAGCAAGAGATGGACTGACTACAATGAGCAGTTCTTC. Translated, it gives CASKRWTDYNEQFF.

The chain is built from TRBV5-1 and TRBJ2-7; possibly TRBD2 for D (7 bases). V lost 4 bases and J 5 bases, leaving 13 bases between the germline ends. Germline loops: CDR1 SGHRS, CDR2 YFSETQ. CDR3 length: 13 residues. CDR3 DNA: TGCGCCAGCAGCAGGGGGGGGGCCAACGAGCAGTACTTC. Its protein is CASSRGGANEQYF.

The V call is TRBV6-5, the J call TRBJ2-5; possible D gene TRBD2, 6 bases. V lost 8 bases to trimming and J lost 2 bases, with 9 bases between them. This CDR3 has 12 residues. In germline, CDR1 is MNHEY, CDR2 SVGAGI. The CDR3: CASAGQQETQYF. CDR3 in DNA: TGTGCCAGCGCGGGGCAGCAAGAGACCCAGTACTTC.

DNA of the CDR3: TGTGCCAGCAGCCCGGGGACGGATGAAGCTTTCTTT. Translating gives CASSPGTDEAFF. The V gene is TRBV12-3 or TRBV12-4, the J gene TRBJ1-1, with a tentative D call TRBD1 (5 bases). This CDR3 comprises 12 residues. V was trimmed by 6 bases and J by 7 bases, leaving 12 bases between them.

This clonotype was seen only a few times. J is TRBJ2-7 and V is TRBV10-3; no reliable D call. V was cut by 4 bases and J by 2 bases, with 12 bases left in between. The CDR3 contains 14 residues. Germline V gene data show CDR1 as ENHRY and CDR2 as SYGVKD. CDR3 region: CAISGTGRTYEQYF. CDR3 bases: TGTGCCATCAGTGGAACCGGGCGTACCTACGAGCAGTACTTC.

J is TRBJ1-1 and V is TRBV30, with a weak D call TRBD1 (6 bases). The germline V gene encodes CDR1 GTSNPN and CDR2 SVGIG (reference sequence). The CDR3 is 11 amino acids. V lost 7 bases to trimming and J lost 1 base, with 7 bases between them. As DNA, the CDR3 is TGTGCCTCGGACAGGAACACTGAAGCTTTCTTT. It specifies CASDRNTEAFF. Combining the CDR3 with reference TRBV30 and TRBJ1-1 gives the whole variable domain SQTIHQWPATLVQPVGSPLSLECTVEGTSNPNLYWYRQAAGRGLQLLFYSVGIGQISSEVPQNLSASRPQDRQFILSSKKLLLSDSGFYLCASDRNTEAFFGQGTRLTVV.

This sequence joins TRBV20-1 and TRBJ1-2; no definite D call. CDR1 DFQATT and CDR2 SNEGSKA come from the germline V gene (reference sequence). The CDR3 contains 13 residues. V was pared by 1 base and J by 4 bases, with 10 bases between. The chain's CDR3 is CSARGIALYGYTF. The CDR3 DNA is TGCAGTGCTAGAGGAATAGCTCTCTATGGCTACACCTTC.

This clonotype was counted between two and nine times. The rearrangement joins TRBV10-1 to TRBJ2-7; TRBD2 is a possible D gene (5 bases). The germline CDR1 and CDR2 sequences are WNHNN and SYGVQD (reference sequence). Trimming took off 4 bases at V and 0 bases at J, with 10 bases between the two ends. This CDR3 has 14 amino acids. The CDR3 DNA reads as TGCGCCAGCAGTGGACGGAGGAGCTCCTACGAGCAGTACTTC. Residues: CASSGRRSSYEQYF.

This clonotype appeared a few times. This chain connects TRBV6-1 to TRBJ1-6; TRBD1 matches 9 bases. The CDR3 spans 17 residues. Germline CDR1 reads MNHNS; CDR2 reads SASEGT. V shed 6 bases, J shed 4 bases, and the junction held 10 bases outside the gene matches. Written as DNA, the CDR3 is TGTGCCAGCAGGAGGGGACAGGGTACCCTTTATAATTCACCCCTCCACTTT. Its translation is CASRRGQGTLYNSPLHF.

Only a few counts were recorded for this clonotype. The gene calls are TRBV20-1 and TRBJ2-3, with D possibly being TRBD1 or TRBD2 (5 bases each). Germline CDR1 is DFQATT and CDR2 is SNEGSKA (reference sequence). This CDR3 has 13 residues. The V and J ends lost 6 bases and 1 base respectively, with 11 bases between them. The CDR3 here is CSAGTAGTDTQYF. CDR3 bases: TGCAGTGCGGGGACGGCTGGCACAGATACGCAGTATTTT.

This clonotype was recorded many times. The chain recombines TRBV12-3 or TRBV12-4 with TRBJ1-4; 7 positions match TRBD1. The CDR3 covers 13 residues. V lost 6 bases and J lost 10; bases outside the gene matches: 8. Here the CDR3 DNA reads TGTGCCAGCAGGGAGACAGGGATCGGAAAACTGTTTTTT. Translation gives CASRETGIGKLFF.

The sample holds a few counts of this clonotype. The chain is built from TRBV4-2 and TRBJ2-5; D may be TRBD2 (5 bases). This CDR3 is built from 17 residues. Trimming removed 0 bases from V and 1 base from J, with 15 bases in between. Germline loops: CDR1 LGHNA, CDR2 YNFKEQ. For the CDR3, the DNA is TGTGCCAGCAGCCAAGATAGGAGCGGTGGGGTCCAAGAGACCCAGTACTTC. Protein product: CASSQDRSGGVQETQYF.

The chain recombines TRBV4-1 with TRBJ1-1; D might be TRBD1 (6 bases). Trimming removed 3 bases from V and 1 base from J, with 12 bases in between. Per the germline V gene, CDR1 is MGHRA and CDR2 is YSYEKL. The CDR3 length is 15 residues. The CDR3 loop is CASSQRGAENTEAFF. The CDR3 nucleotides are TGCGCCAGCAGCCAGCGGGGGGCAGAGAACACTGAAGCTTTCTTT.

The chain employs TRBV10-3 and TRBJ2-3; 14 positions agree with TRBD2. The CDR3 consists of 15 residues. J gave up 4 bases and V 6 bases, and 3 bases lay outside the gene matches. CDR1 and CDR2 from the germline V gene are ENHRY and SYGVKD. The CDR3 DNA follows: TGTGCCATCAGCGGGACTAGCGGGAGTTCAGATACGCAGTATTTT. As protein: CAISGTSGSSDTQYF.

This chain uses TRBV3-1 with TRBJ2-4; 8 bases line up with TRBD1. The CDR3 covers 15 residues. The V segment lost 3 bases and the J segment 1 base; nucleotides outside the gene matches: 2. CDR1 and CDR2 (germline): LGHDT, YNNKEL (reference sequence). CDR3 region: CASSQQGAAKNIQYF. CDR3 bases: TGTGCCAGCAGCCAGCAGGGGGCTGCCAAAAACATTCAGTACTTC. Looking up the rest from reference TRBV3-1 and TRBJ2-4 gives the full variable domain: DTAVSQTPKYLVTQMGNDKSIKCEQNLGHDTMYWYKQDSKKFLKIMFSYNNKELIINETVPNRFSPKSPDKAHLNLHINSLELGDSAVYFCASSQQGAAKNIQYFGAGTRLSVL.

In its sample, this clonotype was seen a few times. This rearrangement joins TRBV4-1 to TRBJ2-4, with TRBD2 identical over 10 bases. CDR3 length equals 19 residues. Per the germline V gene, CDR1 is MGHRA and CDR2 is YSYEKL. J gave up 5 bases and V 2 bases, and 15 bases lay outside the gene matches. CDR3 sequence (DNA): TGCGCCAGCAGCCAAAAGAGACCCTCTCTAGCGGGGGCTCAAAACATTCAGTACTTC. It translates to CASSQKRPSLAGAQNIQYF.

The chain combines TRBV4-1 with TRBJ1-1, with 10 bases identical to TRBD1. The CDR3 sequence is 16 residues long. Germline CDR1 and CDR2: MGHRA and YSYEKL. V trimming: 2 bases; J trimming: 8 bases; junction bases outside the gene matches: 11. Here the CDR3 reads CASSQPVRDRGREAFF. The CDR3 coding sequence is TGCGCCAGCAGCCAACCGGTCCGGGACAGGGGCAGGGAAGCTTTCTTT.

V and J are TRBV7-2 and TRBJ2-3; TRBD2 agrees at 10 bases. Germline CDR1 is SGHTA and CDR2 is FQGNSA. V lost 0 bases, J lost 1 base, and 7 bases stayed unmatched. The CDR3 runs to 18 residues. CDR3 DNA: TGTGCCAGCAGCTTAGCGTGGATCACTAGCGGGGGCACAGATACGCAGTATTTT. It encodes CASSLAWITSGGTDTQYF.

This clonotype was seen a handful of times. The rearrangement joins TRBV27 to TRBJ1-1; tentatively, D is TRBD1 (5 bases). The V gene lost 5 bases and the J gene lost 5 bases, with 18 bases spanning the gap. Germline CDR1 is MNHEY and CDR2 is SMNVEV (reference sequence). The CDR3 sequence is 15 residues long. This CDR3 reads CASSLGDGAYTEAFF. CDR3 sequence (DNA): TGTGCCAGCAGTCTCGGGGACGGAGCGTATACTGAAGCTTTCTTT.

The rearrangement uses TRBV24-1 and TRBJ2-7; D gene ambiguous. Germline values: CDR1 KGHDR, CDR2 SFDVKD. This CDR3 contains 13 residues. V was cut by 2 bases and J by 1 base, with 5 bases left in between. CDR3 residues: CATSDSVSYEQYF. The CDR3 DNA reads TGTGCCACCAGTGATTCAGTTTCCTACGAGCAGTACTTC.

This clonotype was detected a few times. The genes are TRBV3-1 and TRBJ2-1, with D possibly being TRBD2 (5 bases). Germline CDR1 reads LGHDT; CDR2 reads YNNKEL (reference sequence). The CDR3 contains 18 residues. V lost 2 bases to trimming and J lost 5 bases, with 22 bases between them. The CDR3 region has the DNA TGTGCCAGCAGCCAAATGGCCTTAGCGATGGGATACAACAATGAGCAGTTCTTC. Protein product: CASSQMALAMGYNNEQFF.